One sample yielded the 13 T cell receptor beta chains listed below, sequenced in a study of T-cell memory formation after mild COVID-19. TCRdb reprocessed the 5' RACE reads with MiXCR, giving one entry per CDR3 protein. The table records fewer than 250,000 distinct CDR3 sequences, under 12% of them present only once. The sequenced material came from PBMCs or a T cell subset sorted from them (not recorded which). The receptors originated from a man younger than 30 who had mild COVID-19 (a few samples of this study predate the infection). Cell type and time point are not known.

This clonotype was seen more than once but under ten times. The chain carries TRBV7-2 and TRBJ1-1, with TRBD1 matching over 9 bases. Germline V gene data show CDR1 as SGHTA and CDR2 as FQGNSA. The CDR3 sequence is 14 residues long. Germline trimming cut 5 bases from V and 4 bases from J; bases unmatched to any gene: 5. The DNA of the CDR3 is TGTGCCAGCAGCCCGACGGACAGGGGCACTGAAGCTTTCTTT. The encoded protein is CASSPTDRGTEAFF.

The genes are TRBV7-2 and TRBJ2-1; no clear D gene. Trimming removed 4 bases from V and 8 bases from J, with 21 bases in between. The CDR3 totals 16 residues. Germline V gene sequence: CDR1 SGHTA, CDR2 FQGNSA. CDR3 DNA sequence: TGTGCCAGCAGCTCCGGAGTTGGATCCATCCAGGATGAGCAGTTCTTC. Translation: CASSSGVGSIQDEQFF.

J is TRBJ2-7 and V is TRBV12-3 or TRBV12-4; D may be TRBD1 (6 bases). Between the trimmed V and J ends, which lost 5 bases and 5 bases, there was a span of 13 bases. This CDR3 comprises 13 residues. The chain's CDR3 is CASSQHQGNEQYF. DNA of the CDR3: TGTGCCAGCAGTCAGCATCAGGGGAACGAGCAGTACTTC.

The rearrangement joins TRBV4-1 to TRBJ2-4; 10 bases align to TRBD2. The germline gives CDR1 MGHRA, CDR2 YSYEKL. The CDR3 has 19 amino acids. V lost 4 bases, J lost 2 bases, and 14 bases stayed unmatched. The CDR3 protein is CASSRVPGLANGSKNIQYF. CDR3 nucleotides: TGCGCCAGCAGCCGGGTCCCGGGACTAGCGAACGGGTCCAAAAACATTCAGTACTTC.

The table lists this clonotype with a few counts. This chain uses TRBV7-9 with TRBJ2-7; 8 bases agree with TRBD1. The CDR3 length is 15 residues. Germline values: CDR1 SEHNR, CDR2 FQNEAQ (reference sequence). The junction had 9 bases not matched to a gene; V was cut back by 5 bases and J by 3 bases. The CDR3 loop is CASSLDRGGFYEQYF. The DNA for the CDR3 is TGTGCCAGCAGCCTAGACAGGGGTGGGTTCTACGAGCAGTACTTC. Combining the CDR3 with reference TRBV7-9 and TRBJ2-7 gives the whole variable domain DTGVSQNPRHKITKRGQNVTFRCDPISEHNRLYWYRQTLGQGPEFLTYFQNEAQLEKSRLLSDRFSAERPKGSFSTLEIQRTEQGDSAMYLCASSLDRGGFYEQYFGPGTRLTVT.

This clonotype turned up a few times. The CDR3 here is CASSLGRGLAGEQFF. CDR3 in DNA: TGCGCCAGCAGCTTGGGGAGGGGACTAGCCGGTGAGCAGTTCTTC. The V call is TRBV5-1, the J call TRBJ2-1, with 9 nucleotides matching TRBD2. There are 15 residues in the CDR3. CDR1 and CDR2 from the germline V gene are SGHRS and YFSETQ. J was trimmed by 9 bases and V by 0 bases; bases with no gene match: 7.

The genes are TRBV19 and TRBJ2-2; D unclear. The V gene's germline CDR1 is LNHDA and CDR2 SQIVND (reference sequence). CDR3 size: 12 residues. V lost 8 bases, J lost 3 bases, and 7 bases lay in between. The CDR3 sequence is CASEQHTGELFF. The CDR3 bases are TGTGCCAGTGAACAGCACACCGGGGAGCTGTTTTTT. The variable domain in full, with the rest retrieved from reference TRBV19 and TRBJ2-2, is DGGITQSPKYLFRKEGQNVTLSCEQNLNHDAMYWYRQDPGQGLRLIYYSQIVNDFQKGDIAEGYSVSREKKESFPLTVTSAQKNPTAFYLCASEQHTGELFFGEGSRLTVL.

This clonotype was counted a few times. The chain carries TRBV2 and TRBJ1-3; the match to TRBD1 covers 7 bases. The CDR3 extends over 14 amino acids. Per the germline V gene, CDR1 is SNHLY and CDR2 is FYNNEI. Unmatched junction bases numbered 4, after V lost 4 bases and J lost 4 bases. The CDR3 region has the DNA TGTGCCAGCAGTGTTATAGGGGGCGGAAACACCATATATTTT. Its protein is CASSVIGGGNTIYF. The variable domain in full, completed from reference TRBV2 and TRBJ1-3, reads EPEVTQTPSHQVTQMGQEVILRCVPISNHLYFYWYRQILGQKVEFLVSFYNNEISEKSEIFDDQFSVERPDGSNFTLKIRSTKLEDSAMYFCASSVIGGGNTIYFGEGSWLTVV.

This clonotype has a count of ten or more. The chain uses TRBV6-2 or TRBV6-3 and TRBJ2-2; 7 nucleotides align to TRBD2. CDR1 is MNHEY and CDR2 is SVGEGT in the germline V gene. The CDR3 totals 15 residues. With 3 bases clipped from V and 6 bases from J, the junction kept 7 bases outside the gene matches. CDR3 amino acids: CASSYPRGRAGELFF. The CDR3 coding sequence is TGTGCCAGCAGTTATCCGCGGGGGAGGGCCGGGGAGCTGTTTTTT.

This chain links TRBV7-9 with TRBJ1-2, with 7 bases matching TRBD1. The junction had 9 bases not matched to a gene; V was cut back by 1 base and J by 13 bases. Germline loops: CDR1 SEHNR, CDR2 FQNEAQ (reference sequence). The CDR3 runs 13 residues. The CDR3 region is CASSLGQGGSSTF. The CDR3 DNA follows: TGTGCCAGCAGCTTAGGACAGGGTGGAAGCTCCACCTTC.

CDR3 coding DNA: TGCGCCAGCAGCCTAACCTCATACACAGATACGCAGTATTTT. It specifies CASSLTSYTDTQYF. The chain is built from TRBV4-1 and TRBJ2-3, with D hard to call. The CDR3 loop spans 14 amino acids. Trimming removed 4 bases at V and 2 bases at J, with 10 bases between. Germline V gene sequence: CDR1 MGHRA, CDR2 YSYEKL.

J is TRBJ2-1 and V is TRBV27; weak D call: TRBD2 (6 bases). The CDR3 runs 12 residues. With 3 bases removed from V and 9 bases from J, the gap between germline ends came to 9 bases. The V gene's germline CDR1 is MNHEY and CDR2 SMNVEV (reference sequence). In nucleotides, the CDR3 is TGTGCCAGCAGTTTTGTGGGGGGTGAGCAGTTCTTC. Translating it yields CASSFVGGEQFF.

This sequence joins TRBV5-1 and TRBJ1-2, with D maybe TRBD1 (5 bases). CDR3 length equals 14 residues. Germline V gene sequence: CDR1 SGHRS, CDR2 YFSETQ. V was cut by 4 bases and J by 8 bases, with 18 bases left in between. This chain's CDR3 is CASSTAGLPTGYTF. The DNA of the CDR3 is TGCGCCAGCAGCACCGCGGGACTCCCAACCGGCTACACCTTC.